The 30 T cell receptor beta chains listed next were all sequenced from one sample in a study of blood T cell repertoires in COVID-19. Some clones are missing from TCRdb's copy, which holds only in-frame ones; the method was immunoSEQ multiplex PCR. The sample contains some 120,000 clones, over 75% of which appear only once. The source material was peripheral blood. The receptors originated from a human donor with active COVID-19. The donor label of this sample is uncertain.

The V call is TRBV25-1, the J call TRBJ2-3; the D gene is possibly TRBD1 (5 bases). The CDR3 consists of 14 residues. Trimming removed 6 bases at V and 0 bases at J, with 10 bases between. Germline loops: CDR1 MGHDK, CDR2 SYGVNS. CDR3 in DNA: TGTGCCAGCAGGCTCCAGGGTAGCACAGATACGCAGTATTTT. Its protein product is CASRLQGSTDTQYF. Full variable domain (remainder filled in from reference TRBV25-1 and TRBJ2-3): EADIYQTPRYLVIGTGKKITLECSQTMGHDKMYWYQQDPGMELHLIHYSYGVNSTEKGDLSSESTVSRIRTEHFPLTLESARPSHTSQYLCASRLQGSTDTQYFGPGTRLTVL.

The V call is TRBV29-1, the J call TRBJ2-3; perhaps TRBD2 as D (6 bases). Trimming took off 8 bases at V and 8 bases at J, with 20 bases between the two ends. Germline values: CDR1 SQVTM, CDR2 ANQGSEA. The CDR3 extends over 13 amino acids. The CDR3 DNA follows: TGCAGCACTGGGGCCTCTAATAGCGGTACGCAGTATTTT. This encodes CSTGASNSGTQYF.

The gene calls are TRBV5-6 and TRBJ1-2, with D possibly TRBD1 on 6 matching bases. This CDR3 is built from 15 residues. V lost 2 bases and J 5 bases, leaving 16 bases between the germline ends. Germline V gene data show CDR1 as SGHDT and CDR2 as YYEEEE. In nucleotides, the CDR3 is TGTGCCAGCAGCTTTGAGGCGGGGGCGCTTTATGGCTACACCTTC. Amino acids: CASSFEAGALYGYTF.

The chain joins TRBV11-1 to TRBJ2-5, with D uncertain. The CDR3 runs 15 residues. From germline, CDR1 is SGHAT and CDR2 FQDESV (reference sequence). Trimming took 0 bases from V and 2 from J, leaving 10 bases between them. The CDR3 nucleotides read TGTGCCAGCAGCTTAGCGGTGATGCGACAAGAGACCCAGTACTTC. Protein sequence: CASSLAVMRQETQYF.

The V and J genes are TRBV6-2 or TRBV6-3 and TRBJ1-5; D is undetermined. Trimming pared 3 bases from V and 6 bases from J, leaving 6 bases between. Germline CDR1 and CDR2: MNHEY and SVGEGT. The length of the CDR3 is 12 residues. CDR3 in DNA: TGTGCCAGCAGTTATACGCGTCAGCCCCAGCATTTT. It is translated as CASSYTRQPQHF.

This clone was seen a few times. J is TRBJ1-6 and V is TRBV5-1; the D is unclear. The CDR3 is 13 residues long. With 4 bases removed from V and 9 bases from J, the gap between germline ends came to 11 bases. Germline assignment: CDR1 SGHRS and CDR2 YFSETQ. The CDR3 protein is CASSTLYGSPLHF. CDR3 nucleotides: TGCGCCAGCAGCACGTTATACGGTTCACCCCTCCACTTT.

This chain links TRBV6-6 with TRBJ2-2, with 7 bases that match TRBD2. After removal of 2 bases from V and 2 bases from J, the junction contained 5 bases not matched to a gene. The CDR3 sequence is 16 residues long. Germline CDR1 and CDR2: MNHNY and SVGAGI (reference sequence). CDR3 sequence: CASSYPSGTNTGELFF. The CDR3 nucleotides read TGTGCCAGCAGTTACCCCAGCGGGACTAACACCGGGGAGCTGTTTTTT.

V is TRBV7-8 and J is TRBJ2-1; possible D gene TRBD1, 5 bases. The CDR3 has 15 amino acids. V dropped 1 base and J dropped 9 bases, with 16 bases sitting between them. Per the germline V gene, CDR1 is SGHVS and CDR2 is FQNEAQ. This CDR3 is CASSLVENSRGEQFF. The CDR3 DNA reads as TGTGCCAGCAGCTTAGTTGAGAATAGTAGGGGTGAGCAGTTCTTC.

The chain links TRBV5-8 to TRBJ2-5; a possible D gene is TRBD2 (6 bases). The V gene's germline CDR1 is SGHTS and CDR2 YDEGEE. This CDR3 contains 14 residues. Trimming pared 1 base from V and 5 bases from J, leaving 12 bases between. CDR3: CASSLSWGVETQYF. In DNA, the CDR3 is TGTGCCAGCAGCTTGTCTTGGGGGGTGGAGACCCAGTACTTC.

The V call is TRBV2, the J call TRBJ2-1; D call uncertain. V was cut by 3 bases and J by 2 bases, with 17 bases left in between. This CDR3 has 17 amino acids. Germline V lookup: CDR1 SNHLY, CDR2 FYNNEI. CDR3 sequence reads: CASSEFGSGWAYNEQFF. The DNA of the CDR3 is TGTGCCAGCAGTGAGTTTGGTTCCGGGTGGGCCTACAATGAGCAGTTCTTC.

The CDR3 protein is CASSYGAGGSSYNSPLHF. The CDR3 coding sequence is TGTGCCAGCAGTTACGGTGCAGGGGGAAGCTCCTATAATTCACCCCTCCACTTT. The chain couples TRBV6-2 or TRBV6-3 to TRBJ1-6, with 7 bases lining up with TRBD1. V shed 2 bases and J 0 bases; nucleotides not matched to a gene: 7. The V gene's germline CDR1 is MNHEY and CDR2 SVGEGT. This CDR3 comprises 18 residues.

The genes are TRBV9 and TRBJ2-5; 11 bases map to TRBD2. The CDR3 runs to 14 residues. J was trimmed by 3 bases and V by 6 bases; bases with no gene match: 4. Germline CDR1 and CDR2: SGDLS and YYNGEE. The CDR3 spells CASTPGLAEETQYF. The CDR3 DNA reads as TGTGCCAGCACCCCGGGACTAGCGGAAGAGACCCAGTACTTC.

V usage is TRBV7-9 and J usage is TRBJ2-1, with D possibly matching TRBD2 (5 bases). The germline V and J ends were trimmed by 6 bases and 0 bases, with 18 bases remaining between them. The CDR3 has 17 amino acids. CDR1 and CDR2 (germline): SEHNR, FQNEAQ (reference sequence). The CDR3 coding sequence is TGTGCCAGCAGTCCTCTCGGAGGCCGAAGCTCCTACAATGAGCAGTTCTTC. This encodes CASSPLGGRSSYNEQFF.

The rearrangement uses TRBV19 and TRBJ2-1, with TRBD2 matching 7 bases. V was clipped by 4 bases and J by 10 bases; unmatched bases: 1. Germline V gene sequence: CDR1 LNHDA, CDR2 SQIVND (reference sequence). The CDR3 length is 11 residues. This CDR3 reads CASSKRGEQFF. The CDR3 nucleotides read TGTGCCAGTAGTAAGCGGGGCGAGCAGTTCTTC.

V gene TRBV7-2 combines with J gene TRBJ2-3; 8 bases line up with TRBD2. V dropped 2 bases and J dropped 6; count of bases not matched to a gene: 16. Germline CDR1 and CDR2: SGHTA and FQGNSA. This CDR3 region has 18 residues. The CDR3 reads CASSLLGPRGGRGDTQYF. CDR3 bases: TGTGCCAGCAGCTTACTGGGACCTCGCGGGGGGCGTGGCGATACGCAGTATTTT.

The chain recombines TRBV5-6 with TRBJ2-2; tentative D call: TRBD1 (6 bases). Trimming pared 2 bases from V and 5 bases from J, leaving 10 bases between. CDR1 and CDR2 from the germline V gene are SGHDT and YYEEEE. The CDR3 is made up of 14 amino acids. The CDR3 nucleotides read TGTGCCAGCAGCTTTCACAGGGATACCGGGGAGCTGTTTTTT. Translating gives CASSFHRDTGELFF.

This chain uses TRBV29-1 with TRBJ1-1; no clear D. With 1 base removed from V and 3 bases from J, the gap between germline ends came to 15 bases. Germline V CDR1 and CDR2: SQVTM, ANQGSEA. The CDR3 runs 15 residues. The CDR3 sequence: CSVEVRGTMYTEAFF. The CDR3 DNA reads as TGCAGCGTTGAAGTCCGGGGAACTATGTACACTGAAGCTTTCTTT.

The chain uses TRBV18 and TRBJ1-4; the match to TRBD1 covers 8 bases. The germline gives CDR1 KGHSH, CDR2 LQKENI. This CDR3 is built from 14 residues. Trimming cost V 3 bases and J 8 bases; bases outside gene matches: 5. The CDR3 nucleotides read TGTGCCAGCTCACCCGGGACAGGAAGAGAAAAACTGTTTTTT. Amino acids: CASSPGTGREKLFF. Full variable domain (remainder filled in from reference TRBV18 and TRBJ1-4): NAGVMQNPRHLVRRRGQEARLRCSPMKGHSHVYWYRQLPEEGLKFMVYLQKENIIDESGMPKERFSAEFPKEGPSILRIQQVVRGDSAAYFCASSPGTGREKLFFGSGTQLSVL.

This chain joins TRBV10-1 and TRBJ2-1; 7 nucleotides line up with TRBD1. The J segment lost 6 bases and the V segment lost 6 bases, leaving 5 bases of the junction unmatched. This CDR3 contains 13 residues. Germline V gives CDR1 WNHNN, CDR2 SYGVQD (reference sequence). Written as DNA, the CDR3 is TGCGCCAGCAGAGGACAGGCCGGCAATGAGCAGTTCTTC. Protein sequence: CASRGQAGNEQFF.

The CDR3: CASSVIFGNEQFF. The CDR3 DNA is TGTGCCAGCAGTGTGATTTTCGGGAATGAGCAGTTCTTC. The chain uses TRBV6-2 or TRBV6-3 and TRBJ2-1, with D unclear. The CDR3 runs 13 residues. Germline V CDR1 and CDR2: MNHEY, SVGEGT. V was clipped by 5 bases and J by 7 bases, with 12 bases between them.

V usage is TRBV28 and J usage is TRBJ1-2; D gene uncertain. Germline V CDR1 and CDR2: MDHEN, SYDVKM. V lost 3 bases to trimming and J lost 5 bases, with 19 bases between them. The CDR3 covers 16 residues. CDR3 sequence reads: CASSFPGSRLTYGYTF. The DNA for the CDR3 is TGTGCCAGCAGTTTTCCCGGGTCAAGACTTACTTATGGCTACACCTTC.

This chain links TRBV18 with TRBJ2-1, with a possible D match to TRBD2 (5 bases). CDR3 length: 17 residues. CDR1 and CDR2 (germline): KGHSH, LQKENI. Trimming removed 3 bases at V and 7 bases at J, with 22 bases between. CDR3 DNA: TGTGCCAGCTCACCCAAGATGGACGCCCGACTATTTAATGAGCAGTTCTTC. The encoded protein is CASSPKMDARLFNEQFF.

The CDR3: CASSLRSGANQPQHF. The CDR3 DNA sequence: TGTGCCAGCAGCTTGAGGTCAGGGGCCAATCAGCCCCAGCATTTT. The chain carries TRBV5-6 and TRBJ1-5; maybe TRBD1 (6 bases). V was clipped by 1 base and J by 3 bases, with 11 bases between them. The V gene's germline CDR1 is SGHDT and CDR2 YYEEEE. There are 15 residues in the CDR3.

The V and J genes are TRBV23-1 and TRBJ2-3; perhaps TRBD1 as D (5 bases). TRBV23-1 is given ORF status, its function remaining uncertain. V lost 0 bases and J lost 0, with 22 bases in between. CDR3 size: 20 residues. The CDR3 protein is CASSQSVAGRSPDSTDTQYF. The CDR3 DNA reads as TGCGCCAGCAGTCAATCGGTGGCAGGGCGATCCCCCGATAGCACAGATACGCAGTATTTT.

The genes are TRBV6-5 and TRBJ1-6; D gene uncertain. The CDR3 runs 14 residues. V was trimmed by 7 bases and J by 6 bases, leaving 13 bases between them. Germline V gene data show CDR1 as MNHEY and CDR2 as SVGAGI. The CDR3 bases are TGTGCCAGCAAAGAGATCTCTCCTAATTCACCCCTCCACTTT. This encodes CASKEISPNSPLHF.

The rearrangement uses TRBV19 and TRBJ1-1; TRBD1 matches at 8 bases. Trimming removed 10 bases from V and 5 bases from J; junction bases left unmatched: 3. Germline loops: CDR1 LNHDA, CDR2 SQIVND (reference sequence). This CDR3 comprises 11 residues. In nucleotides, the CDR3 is TGTGCCATTCGACAGGGGACTGAAGCTTTCTTT. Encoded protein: CAIRQGTEAFF. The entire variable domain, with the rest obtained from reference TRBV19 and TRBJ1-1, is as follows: DGGITQSPKYLFRKEGQNVTLSCEQNLNHDAMYWYRQDPGQGLRLIYYSQIVNDFQKGDIAEGYSVSREKKESFPLTVTSAQKNPTAFYLCAIRQGTEAFFGQGTRLTVV.

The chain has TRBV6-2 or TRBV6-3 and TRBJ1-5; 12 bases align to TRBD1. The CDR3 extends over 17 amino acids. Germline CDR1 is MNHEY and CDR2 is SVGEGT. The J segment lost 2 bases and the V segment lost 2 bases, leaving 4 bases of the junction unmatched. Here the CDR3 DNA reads TGTGCCAGCAGTTACCGGGACAGGGGGCTTGGCAATCAGCCCCAGCATTTT. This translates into CASSYRDRGLGNQPQHF.

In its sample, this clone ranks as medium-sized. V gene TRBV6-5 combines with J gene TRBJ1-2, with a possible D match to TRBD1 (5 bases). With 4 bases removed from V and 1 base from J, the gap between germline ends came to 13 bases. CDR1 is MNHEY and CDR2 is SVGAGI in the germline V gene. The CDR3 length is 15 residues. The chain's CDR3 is CASSFGGADNYGYTF. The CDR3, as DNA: TGTGCCAGCAGTTTCGGAGGGGCGGATAACTATGGCTACACCTTC.

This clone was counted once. Here the CDR3 DNA reads TGTGCCAGCAGTTACGGACAGCAAGAGACCCAGTACTTC. It encodes CASSYGQQETQYF. The chain links TRBV6-2 or TRBV6-3 to TRBJ2-5; D is possibly TRBD1 (6 bases). The V and J ends lost 2 bases and 2 bases respectively, with 6 bases between them. The germline CDR1 and CDR2 sequences are MNHEY and SVGEGT. The CDR3 runs 13 residues.

The CDR3 DNA reads as TGTGCCAGCTCACCCGGACAGGGCGGAGAGACCCAGTACTTC. Protein product: CASSPGQGGETQYF. V gene TRBV18 combines with J gene TRBJ2-5; 8 bases fit TRBD1. The germline CDR1 and CDR2 sequences are KGHSH and LQKENI. This CDR3 has 14 residues. V was pared by 3 bases and J by 4 bases, with 4 bases of the junction left unmatched. Using reference TRBV18 and TRBJ2-5 for the parts outside the CDR3, the full variable domain is NAGVMQNPRHLVRRRGQEARLRCSPMKGHSHVYWYRQLPEEGLKFMVYLQKENIIDESGMPKERFSAEFPKEGPSILRIQQVVRGDSAAYFCASSPGQGGETQYFGPGTRLLVL.